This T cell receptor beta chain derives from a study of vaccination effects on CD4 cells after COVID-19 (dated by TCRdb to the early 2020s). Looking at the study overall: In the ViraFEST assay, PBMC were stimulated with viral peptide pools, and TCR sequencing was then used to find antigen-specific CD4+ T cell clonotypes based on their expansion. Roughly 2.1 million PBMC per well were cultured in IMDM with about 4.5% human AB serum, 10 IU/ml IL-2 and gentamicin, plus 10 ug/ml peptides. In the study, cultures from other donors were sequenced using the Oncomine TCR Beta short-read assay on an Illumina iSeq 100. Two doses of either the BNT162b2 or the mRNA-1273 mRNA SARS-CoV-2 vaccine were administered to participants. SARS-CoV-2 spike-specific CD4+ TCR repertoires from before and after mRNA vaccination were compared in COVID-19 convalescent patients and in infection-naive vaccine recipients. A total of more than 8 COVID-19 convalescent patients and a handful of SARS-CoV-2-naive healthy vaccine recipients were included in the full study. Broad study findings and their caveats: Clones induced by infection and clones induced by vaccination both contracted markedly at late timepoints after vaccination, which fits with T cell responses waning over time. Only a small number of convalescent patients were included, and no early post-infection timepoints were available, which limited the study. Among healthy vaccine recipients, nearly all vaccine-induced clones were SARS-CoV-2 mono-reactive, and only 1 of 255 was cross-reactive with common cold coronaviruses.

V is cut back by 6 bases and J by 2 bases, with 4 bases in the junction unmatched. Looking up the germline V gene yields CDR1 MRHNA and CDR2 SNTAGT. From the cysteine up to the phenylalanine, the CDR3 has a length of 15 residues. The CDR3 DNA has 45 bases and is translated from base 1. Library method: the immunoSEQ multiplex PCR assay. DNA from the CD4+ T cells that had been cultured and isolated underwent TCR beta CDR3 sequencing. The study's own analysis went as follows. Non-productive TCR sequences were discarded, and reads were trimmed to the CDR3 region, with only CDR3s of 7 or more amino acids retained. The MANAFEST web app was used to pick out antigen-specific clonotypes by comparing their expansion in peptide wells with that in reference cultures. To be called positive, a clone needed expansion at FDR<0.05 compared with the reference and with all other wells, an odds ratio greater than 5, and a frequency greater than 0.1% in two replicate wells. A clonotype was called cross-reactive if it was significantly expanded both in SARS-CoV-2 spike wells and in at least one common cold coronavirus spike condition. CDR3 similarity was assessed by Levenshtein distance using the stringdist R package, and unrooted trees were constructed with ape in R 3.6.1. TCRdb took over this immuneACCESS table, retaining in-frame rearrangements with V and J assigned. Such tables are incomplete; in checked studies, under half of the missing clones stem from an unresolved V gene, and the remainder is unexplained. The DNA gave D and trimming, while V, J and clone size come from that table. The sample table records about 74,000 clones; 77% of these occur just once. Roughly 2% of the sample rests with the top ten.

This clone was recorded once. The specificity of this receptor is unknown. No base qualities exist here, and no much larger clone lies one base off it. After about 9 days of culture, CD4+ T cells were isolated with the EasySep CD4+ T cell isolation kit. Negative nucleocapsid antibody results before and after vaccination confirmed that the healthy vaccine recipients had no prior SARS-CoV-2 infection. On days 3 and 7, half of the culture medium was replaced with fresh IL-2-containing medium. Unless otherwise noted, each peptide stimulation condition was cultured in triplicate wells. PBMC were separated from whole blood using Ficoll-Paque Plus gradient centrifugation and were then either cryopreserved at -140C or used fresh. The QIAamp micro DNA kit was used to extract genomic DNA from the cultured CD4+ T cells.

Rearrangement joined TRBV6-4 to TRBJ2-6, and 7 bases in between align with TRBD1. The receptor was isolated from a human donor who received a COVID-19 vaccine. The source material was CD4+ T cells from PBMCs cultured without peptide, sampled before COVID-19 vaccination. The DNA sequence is TGTGCCAGCAGACAGGGGAGCGCTGGGGCCAACGTCCTGACTTTC. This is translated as CASRQGSAGANVLTF.